Listed here are 26 T cell receptor beta chains from one sample, sequenced in a study of T cell changes during pregnancy in multiple sclerosis (dated by TCRdb to between 2019 and 2020). Libraries were prepared through the immunoSEQ multiplex PCR assay. The source is immuneACCESS, and TCRdb retained only in-frame sequences with V and J called. Part of the clones is not carried over; for the studies checked, unresolved V genes explain less than half of this, and the remainder is unexplained. For this sample the table gives about 36,000 clones, of which 85% to 95% were detected only once. The ten largest clones capture 1.2% of the sample. Sequenced: PBMCs (not recorded whether the cells were cultured). The source is a female donor with multiple sclerosis, enrolled in a pregnancy study.

The chain uses TRBV7-9 and TRBJ2-3; D may correspond to TRBD1 or TRBD2 (5 bases each). Germline CDR1 is SEHNR and CDR2 is FQNEAQ (reference sequence). Trimming removed 0 bases from V and 4 bases from J, with 14 bases in between. This CDR3 has 16 residues. CDR3 DNA sequence: TGTGCCAGCAGCTTAGCATCGAGAGGGGCGGCAGATACGCAGTATTTT. This translates into CASSLASRGAADTQYF.

This sequence joins TRBV5-6 and TRBJ2-5; no definite D call. Germline-derived CDR1 and CDR2 are SGHDT and YYEEEE. CDR3 length: 12 residues. Trimming left V 0 bases short and J 5 bases short, with 5 bases between. The CDR3 DNA follows: TGTGCCAGCAGCTTGGCCCGGGAGACCCAGTACTTC. The encoded protein is CASSLARETQYF.

V usage is TRBV5-1 and J usage is TRBJ2-5; no clear D. Germline CDR1 SGHRS, CDR2 YFSETQ. The germline V and J ends were trimmed by 4 bases and 5 bases, with 12 bases remaining between them. The CDR3 sequence is 13 residues long. As DNA, the CDR3 is TGCGCCAGCAGCCTAACCGGTTCTGAGACCCAGTACTTC. It is translated as CASSLTGSETQYF.

A note on this clone: A read error may account for a junction end that differs from germline. The genes are TRBV4-3 and TRBJ2-6; D not resolved. The CDR3 spans 15 residues. Germline lookup yields CDR1 LGHNA and CDR2 YSLEER. For the CDR3, the DNA is TGCGCCAGCAGCTACACACCCTCTGGGGTCAACGTCCTGACTTTC. Its translation: CASSYTPSGVNVLTF.

The V and J genes are TRBV5-1 and TRBJ1-2, with D perhaps matching TRBD1 (6 bases). Between the trimmed V and J ends, which lost 2 bases and 4 bases, there was a span of 6 bases. In germline, CDR1 is SGHRS, CDR2 YFSETQ. The CDR3 is 12 residues long. The CDR3 DNA reads as TGCGCCAGCAGCTTCAGGGGCTATGGCTACACCTTC. This encodes CASSFRGYGYTF. The entire variable domain, with the rest obtained from reference TRBV5-1 and TRBJ1-2, is as follows: KAGVTQTPRYLIKTRGQQVTLSCSPISGHRSVSWYQQTPGQGLQFLFEYFSETQRNKGNFPGRFSGRQFSNSRSEMNVSTLELGDSALYLCASSFRGYGYTFGSGTRLTVV.

The V call is TRBV11-2, the J call TRBJ2-5; no firm D call. V shed 3 bases and J shed 3 bases, with 14 bases lying between them. There are 15 residues in the CDR3. The germline gives CDR1 SGHAT, CDR2 FQNNGV. The CDR3 bases are TGTGCCAGCAGCTTGAATTGGGCGGCAGAAGAGACCCAGTACTTC. Its protein is CASSLNWAAEETQYF.

The chain has TRBV6-6 and TRBJ2-1, with D maybe TRBD1 (5 bases). V was pared by 2 bases and J by 1 base, with 9 bases between. CDR1 and CDR2 (germline): MNHNY, SVGAGI (reference sequence). The CDR3 loop spans 15 amino acids. CDR3 in amino acids: CASSYGQGSYNEQFF. CDR3 DNA: TGTGCCAGCAGTTACGGGCAGGGATCCTACAATGAGCAGTTCTTC.

This chain uses TRBV7-9 with TRBJ1-5; D is unresolved. This CDR3 has 15 amino acids. The V gene lost 0 bases and the J gene lost 7 bases, with 13 bases spanning the gap. Per germline, CDR1 SEHNR and CDR2 FQNEAQ (reference sequence). The CDR3 coding sequence is TGTGCCAGCAGCTTAGCGTCAGTGGGTTCACAGCCCCAGCATTTT. Residues: CASSLASVGSQPQHF.

This chain joins TRBV23-1 and TRBJ1-3, with 9 bases that match TRBD1. TRBV23-1 is assigned to the ORF class and has an uncertain function. The CDR3 contains 15 residues. J lost 5 bases, V lost 2 bases, and 4 bases had no gene match. In nucleotides, the CDR3 is TGCGCCAGCAGTCAAACGGGACAGGGACGAAACACCATATATTTT. It translates to CASSQTGQGRNTIYF.

The rearrangement joins TRBV10-3 to TRBJ2-7; D is ambiguous. This CDR3 is built from 15 residues. Germline CDR1 reads ENHRY; CDR2 reads SYGVKD. V dropped 0 bases and J dropped 0 bases, with 9 bases sitting between them. The CDR3 bases are TGTGCCATCAGTGAGTCAGATAGTTCCTCCTACGAGCAGTACTTC. Translated: CAISESDSSSYEQYF.

V gene TRBV5-1 combines with J gene TRBJ2-3, with 13 bases fitting TRBD2. Germline CDR1 and CDR2: SGHRS and YFSETQ. This CDR3 has 14 residues. V lost 4 bases, J lost 10 bases, and 6 bases stayed unmatched. CDR3 DNA: TGCGCCAGCAGCGATGGACTAGCGGGAGCTCCGCAGTATTTT. This encodes CASSDGLAGAPQYF.

This clone was recorded a few times. The V and J genes are TRBV25-1 and TRBJ1-1; D call uncertain. Germline values: CDR1 MGHDK, CDR2 SYGVNS. V shed 5 bases and J shed 1 base, with 2 bases lying between them. This CDR3 comprises 11 residues. Here the CDR3 DNA reads TGTGCCAGCAGTCAGAACACTGAAGCTTTCTTT. Translated, it gives CASSQNTEAFF.

The chain links TRBV6-5 to TRBJ2-1; 7 bases agree with TRBD2. CDR1 is MNHEY and CDR2 is SVGAGI in the germline V gene. The V and J ends lost 4 bases and 7 bases, in that order; junction bases with no gene match: 10. The CDR3 length is 15 residues. CDR3 loop: CASSSGLVAPNEQFF. In DNA, the CDR3 is TGTGCCAGCAGTTCCGGACTAGTGGCTCCAAATGAGCAGTTCTTC.

The chain couples TRBV5-1 to TRBJ2-5, with D perhaps TRBD1 or TRBD2 (5 bases each). CDR1 and CDR2 (germline): SGHRS, YFSETQ. V was trimmed by 0 bases and J by 4 bases, leaving 10 bases between them. The CDR3 runs to 14 residues. CDR3 loop: CASSLGGWRETQYF. CDR3 sequence (DNA): TGCGCCAGCAGCTTGGGGGGGTGGCGAGAGACCCAGTACTTC.

The rearrangement uses TRBV4-1 and TRBJ2-5; D may be TRBD2 (6 bases). Germline V gene sequence: CDR1 MGHRA, CDR2 YSYEKL. Between the trimmed V and J ends, which lost 0 bases and 4 bases, there was a span of 15 bases. This CDR3 has 16 residues. CDR3 nucleotides: TGCGCCAGCAGCCAAGAAGCAGCTAGCGTTGGAGAGACCCAGTACTTC. It specifies CASSQEAASVGETQYF.

The J gene is TRBJ1-1, the V gene TRBV11-2, with D hard to call. Trimming left V 5 bases short and J 6 bases short, with 10 bases between. The CDR3 spans 12 residues. The germline V gene has CDR1 SGHAT and CDR2 FQNNGV. In nucleotides, the CDR3 is TGTGCCAGCAGCCCCGGACTCTCTGAAGCTTTCTTT. Its translation is CASSPGLSEAFF.

The rearrangement joins TRBV6-5 to TRBJ1-1; 8 bases are a match to TRBD1. V was clipped by 7 bases and J by 1 base; unmatched bases: 8. The CDR3 is made up of 15 amino acids. The germline V gene encodes CDR1 MNHEY and CDR2 SVGAGI. CDR3: CASTLGQGWNTEAFF. Here the CDR3 DNA reads TGTGCCAGCACCCTCGGACAGGGATGGAACACTGAAGCTTTCTTT.

The V gene is TRBV7-9, the J gene TRBJ2-2; TRBD1 might be the D (6 bases). V was trimmed by 7 bases and J by 1 base, leaving 16 bases between them. The CDR3 has 16 residues. Germline CDR1 SEHNR, CDR2 FQNEAQ (reference sequence). The DNA of the CDR3 is TGTGCCAGCACCGGTCCAGCACAGGGGAACACCGGGGAGCTGTTTTTT. Amino acid sequence: CASTGPAQGNTGELFF.

The chain combines TRBV9 with TRBJ2-3; D call uncertain. Germline V gene lookup returns CDR1 SGDLS and CDR2 YYNGEE. Trimming shortened V by 3 bases and J by 6 bases, and 14 bases separated the two germline ends. The CDR3 is made up of 14 amino acids. As DNA, the CDR3 is TGTGCCAGCAGCGGGACCGTCGAGAGGGATACGCAGTATTTT. This sequence encodes CASSGTVERDTQYF.

The V gene is TRBV6-6, the J gene TRBJ1-4; perhaps TRBD1 as D (5 bases). V shed 7 bases and J shed 5 bases, with 17 bases lying between them. The CDR3 is 15 amino acids. The germline V gene has CDR1 MNHNY and CDR2 SVGAGI (reference sequence). CDR3 protein: CASTARRGANEKLFF. The CDR3 region has the DNA TGTGCCAGCACCGCCCGGCGAGGGGCGAATGAAAAACTGTTTTTT.

The V gene is TRBV7-9, the J gene TRBJ1-4; D not certain. The V end lost 4 bases, the J end lost 5 bases, and 11 bases lay between the germline ends. This CDR3 is 14 amino acids long. Germline-derived CDR1 and CDR2 are SEHNR and FQNEAQ (reference sequence). CDR3 nucleotides: TGTGCCAGCAGCTCGGACGGAGGGAATGAAAAACTGTTTTTT. Residues: CASSSDGGNEKLFF. Full variable domain (rest looked up from reference TRBV7-9 and TRBJ1-4): DTGVSQNPRHKITKRGQNVTFRCDPISEHNRLYWYRQTLGQGPEFLTYFQNEAQLEKSRLLSDRFSAERPKGSFSTLEIQRTEQGDSAMYLCASSSDGGNEKLFFGSGTQLSVL.

The chain joins TRBV14 to TRBJ2-3; D may match TRBD1 or TRBD2 (6 bases each). Trimming took 4 bases from V and 1 from J, leaving 18 bases between them. Germline V lookup: CDR1 SGHDN, CDR2 FVKESK. The CDR3 length is 17 residues. The CDR3 region has the DNA TGTGCCAGCAGCCGACTAGGGGGAGCGTTGGGCACAGATACGCAGTATTTT. It translates to CASSRLGGALGTDTQYF.

V gene TRBV4-1 combines with J gene TRBJ2-1; the D gene is possibly TRBD2 (5 bases). The ends were cut back, 0 bases at V and 9 bases at J, with 15 bases in the middle. CDR1 MGHRA and CDR2 YSYEKL come from the germline V gene. This CDR3 comprises 15 residues. The CDR3 coding sequence is TGCGCCAGCAGCCAAGAGACTAAAAGTATCGGTGAGCAGTTCTTC. This translates into CASSQETKSIGEQFF.

The CDR3 here is CASSLPNYGYTF. The CDR3 DNA reads as TGTGCCAGCTCACTACCTAACTATGGCTACACCTTC. The V call is TRBV18, the J call TRBJ1-2, with D hard to call. V was trimmed by 4 bases and J by 0 bases, leaving 3 bases between them. Germline V gene data show CDR1 as KGHSH and CDR2 as LQKENI. This CDR3 spans 12 amino acids.

The chain employs TRBV9 and TRBJ2-2; D call uncertain. The CDR3 consists of 15 residues. CDR1 SGDLS and CDR2 YYNGEE come from the germline V gene. V lost 2 bases and J lost 1, with 9 bases in between. The CDR3: CASSVRSMNTGELFF. DNA of the CDR3: TGTGCCAGCAGCGTCAGGAGTATGAACACCGGGGAGCTGTTTTTT.

The chain uses TRBV5-1 and TRBJ2-2, with 7 nucleotides matching TRBD2. This CDR3 contains 21 residues. The germline V gene has CDR1 SGHRS and CDR2 YFSETQ. The junction had 22 bases not matched to a gene; V was cut back by 3 bases and J by 2 bases. The CDR3 sequence is CASSSDPPPLGRTINTGELFF. The DNA for the CDR3 is TGCGCCAGCAGCTCTGATCCACCTCCGCTCGGGAGGACTATTAACACCGGGGAGCTGTTTTTT.